This entry lists 16 T cell receptor beta chains sequenced from one sample in a study of neoadjuvant anti-PD-1 for oral cavity cancer. Measured with immunoSEQ multiplex PCR; TCRdb has only the in-frame clones, and not every one. The repertoire holds thousands of clones, with 65% to 75% as singletons. The time point is: after neoadjuvant nivolumab, at surgical resection. The sequencing here drew on PBMCs, taken after nivolumab (anti-PD-1) treatment. Receptors were obtained from a person aged 35 to 85 with oral cavity squamous cell carcinoma.

The genes are TRBV9 and TRBJ2-3, with TRBD2 as a possible D gene (7 bases). The CDR3 is 14 residues long. Germline V gives CDR1 SGDLS, CDR2 YYNGEE. With 7 bases removed from V and 0 bases from J, the gap between germline ends came to 12 bases. The CDR3 loop reads CASQGGVSTDTQYF. The DNA of the CDR3 is TGTGCCAGCCAAGGGGGGGTGAGCACAGATACGCAGTATTTT.

The genes are TRBV19 and TRBJ1-1; D unresolved. The V end was cut by 4 bases, the J end by 5 bases, with 11 bases between. The CDR3 extends over 13 amino acids. The germline V gene has CDR1 LNHDA and CDR2 SQIVND (reference sequence). CDR3 bases: TGTGCCAGTAGTAGTAACAGCCGTACTGAAGCTTTCTTT. Residues: CASSSNSRTEAFF. Supplemented by reference TRBV19 and TRBJ1-1, the full variable domain reads DGGITQSPKYLFRKEGQNVTLSCEQNLNHDAMYWYRQDPGQGLRLIYYSQIVNDFQKGDIAEGYSVSREKKESFPLTVTSAQKNPTAFYLCASSSNSRTEAFFGQGTRLTVV.

The chain is built from TRBV7-8 and TRBJ1-2; possible D gene TRBD1, 6 bases. The length of the CDR3 is 17 residues. The V end lost 3 bases, the J end lost 3 bases, and 20 bases lay between the germline ends. Germline loops: CDR1 SGHVS, CDR2 FQNEAQ. The chain's CDR3 is CASSLWGQPEVDYGYTF. DNA of the CDR3: TGTGCCAGCAGCTTGTGGGGACAACCCGAGGTGGACTATGGCTACACCTTC.

This clone was counted only a few times. The chain has TRBV10-3 and TRBJ1-1; the match to TRBD1 covers 10 bases. CDR3 size: 16 residues. Trimming cost V 2 bases and J 0 bases; bases outside gene matches: 3. The V gene's germline CDR1 is ENHRY and CDR2 SYGVKD. The CDR3 sequence: CAISEGQGELNTEAFF. The CDR3 DNA sequence: TGTGCCATCAGTGAGGGACAGGGGGAACTGAACACTGAAGCTTTCTTT.

The CDR3 DNA sequence: TGTGCCAGCAGTCCTAGGAGGGGGGAGCTGTTTTTT. It translates to CASSPRRGELFF. The V gene is TRBV28, the J gene TRBJ2-2; D perhaps matches TRBD2 (5 bases). Germline CDR1 reads MDHEN; CDR2 reads SYDVKM. This CDR3 comprises 12 residues. Trimming left V 5 bases short and J 8 bases short, with 9 bases between.

This clone has just a few counts. The V and J genes are TRBV15 and TRBJ1-2; TRBD1 matches at 12 bases. In germline, CDR1 is LNHNV, CDR2 YYDKDF (reference sequence). J lost 12 bases, V lost 0 bases, and 5 bases had no gene match. The CDR3 has 14 residues. DNA for the CDR3: TGTGCCACCAGCAGAGAACGGGACAGGGGGCATGACACCTTC. Its translation: CATSRERDRGHDTF.

This clone was detected only a few times. V and J are TRBV15 and TRBJ1-5, with TRBD1 matching over 7 bases. V lost 5 bases to trimming and J lost 6 bases; unmatched junction nucleotides: 10. Germline CDR1 is LNHNV and CDR2 is YYDKDF (reference sequence). This CDR3 spans 15 amino acids. The DNA of the CDR3 is TGTGCCACCAGCCCTCCCGGAACAGGGGTTCAGCCCCAGCATTTT. Translation: CATSPPGTGVQPQHF.

This sequence joins TRBV19 and TRBJ2-7, with D perhaps given as TRBD1 or TRBD2 (5 bases each). The V end lost 2 bases, the J end lost 6 bases, and 14 bases lay between the germline ends. The CDR3 totals 14 residues. Germline assignment: CDR1 LNHDA and CDR2 SQIVND (reference sequence). The CDR3 nucleotides read TGTGCCAGTAGTATAATGGCAGGGACGGGCGAGCAGTACTTC. This gives the protein CASSIMAGTGEQYF.

A few counts support this clone. This chain links TRBV11-2 with TRBJ2-7, with D unresolved. The V end was cut by 4 bases, the J end by 6 bases, with 10 bases between. The CDR3 sequence is 12 residues long. CDR1 SGHAT and CDR2 FQNNGV come from the germline V gene. CDR3 bases: TGTGCCAGCAGCTCCGCCCTACTCGAGCAGTACTTC. Protein: CASSSALLEQYF.

The rearrangement joins TRBV19 to TRBJ1-6; TRBD1 matches at 8 bases. Germline CDR1 and CDR2: LNHDA and SQIVND (reference sequence). V dropped 9 bases and J dropped 13; count of bases not matched to a gene: 11. This CDR3 region has 13 residues. The CDR3 DNA reads TGTGCCAGAAGGACAGGGCCGAGCGGGCCCCTCCACTTT. Translation: CARRTGPSGPLHF.

This clone was counted once. CDR3 region: CASSFKMNQPQHF. CDR3 bases: TGTGCCAGCAGTTTCAAGATGAATCAGCCCCAGCATTTT. The rearrangement joins TRBV28 to TRBJ1-5, with D unresolved. CDR1 is MDHEN and CDR2 is SYDVKM in the germline V gene. The CDR3 is 13 residues long. Trimming left V 3 bases short and J 4 bases short, with 7 bases between.

The V gene is TRBV6-1, the J gene TRBJ1-2, with a possible D match to TRBD1 (5 bases). CDR1 is MNHNS, CDR2 SASEGT, per germline. Trimming shortened V by 7 bases and J by 4 bases, and 16 bases separated the two germline ends. CDR3 size: 14 residues. The CDR3 loop is CASKVGAASYGYTF. The CDR3 DNA reads as TGTGCCAGCAAGGTAGGGGCGGCAAGCTATGGCTACACCTTC.

J is TRBJ2-1 and V is TRBV7-2; tentative D call: TRBD1 (7 bases). This CDR3 has 16 residues. Looked up from germline, CDR1 is SGHTA and CDR2 is FQGNSA. The V end was cut by 5 bases, the J end by 2 bases, with 16 bases between. The CDR3 nucleotides are TGTGCCAGCAGCCCAGGGGGGACTGCAGCCTACAATGAGCAGTTCTTC. Translation gives CASSPGGTAAYNEQFF.

This chain links TRBV6-1 with TRBJ2-1, with D uncertain. V was shortened by 7 bases and J by 0 bases, with 10 bases between the two germline ends. CDR3 length: 14 residues. In germline, CDR1 is MNHNS, CDR2 SASEGT. Here the CDR3 reads CASIWGSSYNEQFF. The CDR3 DNA follows: TGTGCCAGCATCTGGGGTAGCTCCTACAATGAGCAGTTCTTC.

This chain links TRBV7-3 with TRBJ2-3; D possibly uses TRBD1 or TRBD2 (7 bases each). The CDR3 sequence is 15 residues long. CDR1 and CDR2 (germline): SGHTA, FQGTGA. V was pared by 5 bases and J by 2 bases, with 14 bases between. The CDR3 DNA reads as TGTGCCAGCAGCCCAGGGGGGACTATCACAGATACGCAGTATTTT. Translating it yields CASSPGGTITDTQYF.

This clone turned up a few times. The chain recombines TRBV5-4 with TRBJ1-6; 8 nucleotides match TRBD1. Losses at the gene ends were 1 base for V and 10 bases for J; bases not matched to a gene: 7. The CDR3 sequence is 15 residues long. Looked up from germline, CDR1 is SGHNT and CDR2 is YYREEE (reference sequence). The CDR3 DNA sequence: TGTGCCAGCAGCTTGTCTCAGGGGGCTGGATCACCCCTCCACTTT. It encodes CASSLSQGAGSPLHF.